This T cell receptor (beta chain) is from a study of cytomegalovirus exposure and HLA in healthy donors. Study background: Counted in an early data release were about 86 million unique TCRs from HLA-typed donors. Whole-study results and caveats: When presence/absence was analysed, sequencing depth was taken to be roughly uniform across donors.

The primer mix had 60 Vbeta and 13 Jbeta primers. Produced via immunoSEQ multiplex PCR; TCRdb's table is partial and in-frame only. This sample has approximately 100,000 clones; 74% occur once, and the top ten carry 2% to 2.5%. Unrecorded for this donor was the CMV serostatus. Points on this clone: Its antigen is as yet unknown.

The CDR3 spans 16 residues. From germline, CDR1 is SGHVS and CDR2 FNYEAQ. V was cut by 2 bases and J by 0 bases, with 14 bases left in between. This TCR was recovered from a human donor in good health. Sequencing was carried out using PBMCs. The chain has TRBV7-6 and TRBJ2-7; D ambiguous. The CDR3 reads CASSLPLGPGSYEQYF. DNA of the CDR3: TGTGCCAGCAGCTTACCTCTTGGGCCTGGCTCCTACGAGCAGTACTTC.